This T cell receptor (beta chain) is drawn from a study of tumor and adjacent non-tumor tissue in lung cancer. Turning to the study itself: Stage I to III disease affected 9 to 10 men and 5 women aged roughly 31 to 76. Study-wide results and caveats: TCR diversity was significantly greater in tumor than normal lung tissue. Top 100 clones took a larger repertoire share in normal lung.

V lost 6 bases, J lost 0 bases, and 10 bases lay in between. The CDR3 loop spans 14 amino acids. Germline-derived CDR1 and CDR2 are SGHTA and FQGNSA. This sample's RNA came from whole unsorted tissue. More than 3 cm separated this lung sample from the edge of the tumor. Donors were chemotherapy-naive, newly diagnosed lung cancer surgical patients in China, August–late 2014. A modified ARM-PCR protocol with three rounds of nested PCR amplified TCRbeta. TCRdb independently ran MiXCR on the multiplex PCR reads; one entry per CDR3 protein. The table records 50,000 or so distinct CDR3 sequences, just under 75% of them present only once. On this clonotype: Its antigen is undetermined.

The sequenced material came from distant non-tumor lung tissue. The genes are TRBV7-2 and TRBJ2-3; D is ambiguous. This receptor was identified in a woman aged 55 to 70 with non-small cell lung cancer. The CDR3, as DNA: TGTGCCAGCAGGGACGGTTCTAGCACAGATACGCAGTATTTT. It codes for CASRDGSSTDTQYF.